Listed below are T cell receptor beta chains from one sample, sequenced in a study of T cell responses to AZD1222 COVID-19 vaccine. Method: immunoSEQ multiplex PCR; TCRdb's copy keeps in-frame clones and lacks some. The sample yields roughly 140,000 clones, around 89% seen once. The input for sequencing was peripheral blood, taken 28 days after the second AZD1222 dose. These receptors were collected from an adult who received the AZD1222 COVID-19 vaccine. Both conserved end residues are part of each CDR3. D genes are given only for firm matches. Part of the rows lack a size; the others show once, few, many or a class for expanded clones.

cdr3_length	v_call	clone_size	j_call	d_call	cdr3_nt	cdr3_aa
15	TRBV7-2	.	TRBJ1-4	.	TGTGCCAGCAGCCCTCAGGGTTTGACTAATGAAAAACTGTTTTTT	CASSPQGLTNEKLFF
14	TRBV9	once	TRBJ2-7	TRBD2	TGTGCCAGCAGCGTAAGCGGGAGTCTCAACGAGCAGTACTTC	CASSVSGSLNEQYF
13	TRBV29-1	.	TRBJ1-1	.	TGCAGCGTACGTCGAGGGCTTGGCACTGAAGCTTTCTTT	CSVRRGLGTEAFF
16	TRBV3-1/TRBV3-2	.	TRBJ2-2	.	TGTGCCAGCAGCCAAATGGGAGCCTCGAACACCGGGGAGCTGTTTTTT	CASSQMGASNTGELFF
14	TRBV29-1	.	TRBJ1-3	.	TGCAGCGTTGATGAGGGGCGTTCTGGAAACACCATATATTTT	CSVDEGRSGNTIYF
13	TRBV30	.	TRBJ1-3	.	TGTGCCTGGAATTTCCAAGGGCGAAACACCATATATTTT	CAWNFQGRNTIYF
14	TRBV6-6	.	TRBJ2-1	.	TGTGCCAGCAGTTATGCCCTCTCAGGGGATGAGCAGTTCTTC	CASSYALSGDEQFF
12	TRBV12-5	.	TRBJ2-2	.	TGTGCTAGTGGCTGGAACACCGGGGAGCTGTTTTTT	CASGWNTGELFF
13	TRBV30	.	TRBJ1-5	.	TGTGCCTGGAGCCGGGACCCCAATCAGCCCCAGCATTTT	CAWSRDPNQPQHF
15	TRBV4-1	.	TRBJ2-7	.	TGCGCCAGCAGCCAAGTCGGGCAGAACCCCCACGAGCAGTACTTC	CASSQVGQNPHEQYF
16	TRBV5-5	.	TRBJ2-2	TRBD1	TGTGCCAGCAGCTTTTCCCAGGGGGCTCTCACCGGGGAGCTGTTTTTT	CASSFSQGALTGELFF
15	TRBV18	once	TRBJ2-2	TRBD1	TGTGCCAGCTCATTCGGCCAGGGGGCTACCGGGGAGCTGTTTTTT	CASSFGQGATGELFF
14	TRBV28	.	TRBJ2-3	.	TGTGCCAGCAGTCCGGGACGGTCCATCGATACGCAGTATTTT	CASSPGRSIDTQYF
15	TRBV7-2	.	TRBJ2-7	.	TGTGCCAGCAGCTCACCGGGACGCGGGCTCTACGAGCAGTACTTC	CASSSPGRGLYEQYF
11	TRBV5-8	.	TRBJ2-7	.	TGTGCCAGCAGGCGGGACTACGAGCAGTACTTC	CASRRDYEQYF
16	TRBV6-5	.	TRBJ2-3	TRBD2	TGTGCCAGCAGTTACGGGCCAGCGGGGACCACAGATACGCAGTATTTT	CASSYGPAGTTDTQYF
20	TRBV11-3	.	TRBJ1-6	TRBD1	TGTGCCAGCAGCTTAGAAAGGGACAGGGGGCAAGGCTCCTATAATTCACCCCTCCACTTT	CASSLERDRGQGSYNSPLHF
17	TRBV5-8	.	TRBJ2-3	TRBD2	TGTGCCAGCAGCTCTGGGGTGGGGGGGTCCGACACAGATACGCAGTATTTT	CASSSGVGGSDTDTQYF
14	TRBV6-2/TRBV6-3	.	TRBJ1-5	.	TGTGCCAGCAGTTACTCTCAGGGCAGGCAGCCCCAGCATTTT	CASSYSQGRQPQHF
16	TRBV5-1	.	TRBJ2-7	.	TGCGCCAGCAGCTTGGGTCCAGGCCAGGATACCTACGAGCAGTACTTC	CASSLGPGQDTYEQYF
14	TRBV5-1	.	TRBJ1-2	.	TGCGCCAGCAGCTTGGGTCACGCAGGGTATGGCTACACCTTC	CASSLGHAGYGYTF
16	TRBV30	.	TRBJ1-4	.	TGTGCCTGGACCCAAAAGGACGGTGCAACTAATGAAAAACTGTTTTTT	CAWTQKDGATNEKLFF
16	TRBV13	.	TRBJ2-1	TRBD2	TGTGCCAGCAGCCGGGGACTAGCGGGAGGGTGGTATGAGCAGTTCTTC	CASSRGLAGGWYEQFF
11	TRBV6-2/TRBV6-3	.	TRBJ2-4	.	TGTGCCAGCAGTTACCCAAAGGCTCTGGTCTTC	CASSYPKALVF
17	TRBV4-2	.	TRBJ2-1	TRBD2	TGTGCCAGCACCACTAACCCAGCGGGAGGGCCTGTCAATGAGCAGTTCTTC	CASTTNPAGGPVNEQFF
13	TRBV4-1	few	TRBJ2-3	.	TGCGCCAGCAGCCTAGAGCCCACAGATACGCAGTATTTT	CASSLEPTDTQYF
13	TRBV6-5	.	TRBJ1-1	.	TGTGCCAGCACACCCGGGGTCGGCACTGAAGCTTTCTTT	CASTPGVGTEAFF
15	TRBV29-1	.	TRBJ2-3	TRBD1	TGCAGCGTTGCTAACAGGGGTGGCAGCACAGATACGCAGTATTTT	CSVANRGGSTDTQYF
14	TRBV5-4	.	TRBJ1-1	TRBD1	TGTGCCAGCAGCCCGGGACAGGGCTTAACTGAAGCTTTCTTT	CASSPGQGLTEAFF
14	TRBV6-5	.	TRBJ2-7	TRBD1	TGTGCCAGCACCCTGGGACAGGGAGGGTACGAGCAGTACTTC	CASTLGQGGYEQYF
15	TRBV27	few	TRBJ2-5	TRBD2	TGTGCCAGCAGCCGGACTAGCGGGAGCCAAGAGACCCAGTACTTC	CASSRTSGSQETQYF
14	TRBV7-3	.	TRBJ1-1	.	TGTGCCAGCAGCTCATCACAGGGCCCCACTGAAGCTTTCTTT	CASSSSQGPTEAFF
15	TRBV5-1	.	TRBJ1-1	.	TGCGCCAGCAGCCTGCAGGGGAGCGGGGACACTGAAGCTTTCTTT	CASSLQGSGDTEAFF
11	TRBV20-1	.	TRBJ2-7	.	TGCAGTGCTAGGACCCCCTACGAGCAGTACTTC	CSARTPYEQYF
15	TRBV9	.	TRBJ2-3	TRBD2	TGTGCCAGCAGCGTAGACCAGCGGGGGGTGGATACGCAGTATTTT	CASSVDQRGVDTQYF
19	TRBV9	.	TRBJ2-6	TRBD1	TGTGCCAGCAGCGTAGCCCCGGGACAGGAACTATCTGGGGCCAACGTCCTGACTTTC	CASSVAPGQELSGANVLTF
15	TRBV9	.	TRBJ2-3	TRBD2	TGTGCCAGCAGCGTATGGCGGGGGGGCGGAGATACGCAGTATTTT	CASSVWRGGGDTQYF
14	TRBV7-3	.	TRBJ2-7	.	TGTGCCAGCAGCCTGTCCAGCGGCTTGTACGAGCAGTACTTC	CASSLSSGLYEQYF
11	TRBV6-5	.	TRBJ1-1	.	TGTGCCAGCGGGCAGAACTATGAAGCTTTCTTT	CASGQNYEAFF
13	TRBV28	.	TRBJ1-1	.	TGTGCCAGCAGGGGTGACTCCAGGTTTAGGGCTTTCTTT	CASRGDSRFRAFF
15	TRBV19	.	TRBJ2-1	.	TGTGCCAGTAGTATTGAGGACGGGCCCTACAATGAGCAGTTCTTC	CASSIEDGPYNEQFF
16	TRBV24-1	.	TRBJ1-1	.	TGTGCCACCAGTGATGCACAGGGCGTAGAAGGCACTGAAGCTTTCTTT	CATSDAQGVEGTEAFF
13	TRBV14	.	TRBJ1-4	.	TGTGCCAGCAGCCAGGGTCTCAATGAAAAACTGTTTTTT	CASSQGLNEKLFF
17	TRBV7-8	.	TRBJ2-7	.	TGTGCCAGCAGCTTGTCTCCCGGGACGGCAGGTCCCTACGAGCAGTACTTC	CASSLSPGTAGPYEQYF